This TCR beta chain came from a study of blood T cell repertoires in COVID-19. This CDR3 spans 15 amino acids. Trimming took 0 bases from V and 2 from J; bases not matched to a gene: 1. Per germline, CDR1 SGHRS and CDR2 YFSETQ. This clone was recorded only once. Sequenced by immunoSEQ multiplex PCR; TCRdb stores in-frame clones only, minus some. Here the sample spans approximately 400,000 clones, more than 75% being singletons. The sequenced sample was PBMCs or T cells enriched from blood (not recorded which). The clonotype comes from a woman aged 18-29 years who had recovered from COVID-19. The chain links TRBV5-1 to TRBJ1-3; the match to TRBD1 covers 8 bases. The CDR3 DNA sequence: TGCGCCAGCAGCTTGGACAGGGGGGCTGGAAACACCATATATTTT. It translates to CASSLDRGAGNTIYF.